The 9 T cell receptor beta chains listed next were all sequenced from one sample in a study of blood T cell repertoires in COVID-19. Using immunoSEQ multiplex PCR, the repertoire was profiled, and TCRdb retains in-frame clones only, with some absent. Seen here are around 62,000 clones, 84% observed once, and the top ten hold 8.8%. Sequences were obtained from peripheral blood. The receptors were sampled from a man in his fifties with active COVID-19.

In this sample, this clone turned up a few times. J is TRBJ1-3 and V is TRBV19; maybe TRBD1 (5 bases). The length of the CDR3 is 16 residues. Germline CDR1 is LNHDA and CDR2 is SQIVND (reference sequence). Trimming took off 9 bases at V and 0 bases at J, with 18 bases between the two ends. CDR3 sequence reads: CASLTGGLFSGNTIYF. CDR3 in DNA: TGTGCCAGCCTCACGGGGGGTCTCTTCTCTGGAAACACCATATATTTT.

The chain joins TRBV30 to TRBJ1-6; no clear D gene. This CDR3 has 15 amino acids. The V gene's germline CDR1 is GTSNPN and CDR2 SVGIG (reference sequence). V was shortened by 4 bases and J by 0 bases, with 10 bases between the two germline ends. CDR3 region: CAWNQYSSYNSPLHF. The DNA of the CDR3 is TGTGCCTGGAACCAATATAGCTCCTATAATTCACCCCTCCACTTT.

The chain employs TRBV12-3 or TRBV12-4 and TRBJ1-2, with a possible D match to TRBD1 (6 bases). The CDR3 length is 13 residues. Deletions cut 6 bases from V and 5 bases from J, with 13 bases between. CDR3 coding DNA: TGTGCCAGCAGCCGTGACAGGCAGTATGGCTACACCTTC. Its protein product is CASSRDRQYGYTF.

This clone was seen a handful of times. V is TRBV12-5 and J is TRBJ1-1; TRBD1 aligns across 7 bases. The CDR3 is made up of 13 amino acids. The V gene's germline CDR1 is LGHNT and CDR2 FRNRAP. The trim removed 6 bases at V and 11 bases at J, leaving 12 bases unmatched. CDR3: CASGPPQGGEAFF. CDR3 in DNA: TGTGCTAGTGGCCCCCCCCAGGGGGGCGAGGCTTTCTTT. The full variable domain, in which reference TRBV12-5 and TRBJ1-1 provide the parts outside the CDR3, is DARVTQTPRHKVTEMGQEVTMRCQPILGHNTVFWYRQTMMQGLELLAYFRNRAPLDDSGMPKDRFSAEMPDATLATLKIQPSEPRDSAVYFCASGPPQGGEAFFGQGTRLTVV.

Only one count was recorded for this clone. The chain employs TRBV2 and TRBJ2-5; 9 bases match TRBD2. Germline trimming cut 8 bases from V and 2 bases from J; bases unmatched to any gene: 6. Germline V lookup: CDR1 SNHLY, CDR2 FYNNEI. The CDR3 has 14 residues. As DNA, the CDR3 is TGTGCCAGCTCTAAGCGGGGGGTACAAGAGACCCAGTACTTC. Protein sequence: CASSKRGVQETQYF.

The sample holds one count of this clone. The J gene is TRBJ1-4, the V gene TRBV29-1, with D hard to call. Trimming left V 5 bases short and J 3 bases short, with 10 bases between. CDR1 and CDR2 (germline): SQVTM, ANQGSEA. The length of the CDR3 is 13 residues. This CDR3 reads CSVSLLANEKLFF. CDR3 DNA sequence: TGCAGCGTTTCTTTGCTAGCTAATGAAAAACTGTTTTTT.

The chain couples TRBV4-2 to TRBJ2-7; tentative D call: TRBD2 (6 bases). Germline assignment: CDR1 LGHNA and CDR2 YNFKEQ. Trimming shortened V by 1 base and J by 2 bases, and 15 bases separated the two germline ends. The CDR3 totals 16 residues. This CDR3 reads CASSQAGETETYEQYF. CDR3 nucleotide sequence: TGTGCCAGCAGCCAAGCGGGGGAGACAGAGACCTACGAGCAGTACTTC.

The CDR3 DNA follows: TGCGCCAGCAGCTTGTCGGGGGAAGTCTCTGGAAACACCATATATTTT. Translating gives CASSLSGEVSGNTIYF. The chain links TRBV5-1 to TRBJ1-3, with D perhaps TRBD1 (5 bases). The CDR3 has 16 residues. V lost 1 base, J lost 0 bases, and 11 bases lay in between. Germline lookup yields CDR1 SGHRS and CDR2 YFSETQ.

This clone came up a few times. The chain uses TRBV19 and TRBJ1-2, with 9 bases fitting TRBD1. Per germline, CDR1 LNHDA and CDR2 SQIVND (reference sequence). CDR3 length: 16 residues. V trimming: 4 bases; J trimming: 8 bases; junction bases outside the gene matches: 14. CDR3 DNA: TGTGCCAGTAGTAACCGCGGACAGGGGTACGCAGGGGGCTACACCTTC. This sequence encodes CASSNRGQGYAGGYTF.